This T cell receptor beta chain was recorded in a study of blood T cells in healthy people across ages. A second roughly 7 to 11 cycle PCR used barcoded and J-beta primers. MiXCR, run by TCRdb on the 5' RACE reads, gives a single entry per CDR3 protein. Here the sample spans more than 1,000,000 distinct CDR3 sequences, roughly 24% being singletons. This clonotype was counted only a few times. The sample was also linked to a second study, of T cells of mothers and their children.

Sequenced sample: blood. The TCR sequence derives from a girl aged 2-10 years in good health.

As DNA, the CDR3 is TGTGCCATCAGGAGGGGGGCGGAACAGGGGGAGCAGTACTTC. As protein: CAIRRGAEQGEQYF. J is TRBJ2-7 and V is TRBV10-3; D is perhaps TRBD1 (7 bases). The V and J ends lost 6 bases and 7 bases respectively, with 19 bases between them. The CDR3 runs 14 residues. Germline V gene sequence: CDR1 ENHRY, CDR2 SYGVKD.